This TCR beta chain was captured in a study of blood T cell repertoires in COVID-19. On the study more broadly: The analysed material was cDNA or gDNA that came from T cells, B-cell-depleted T cells, or PBMCs.

In the original workflow: Estimated nucleated cell counts came from reference gene primer amplification. Assay used: immunoSEQ multiplex PCR; TCRdb lists only in-frame clones, some missing. V, J and clone size were drawn from that table, and D and trimming were deduced from the DNA. Here the sample spans approximately 240,000 clones, 84% being singletons. J was trimmed by 5 bases and V by 1 base; bases with no gene match: 10. The germline CDR1 and CDR2 sequences are SEHNR and FQNEAQ (reference sequence). The CDR3 is made up of 16 amino acids. The chain is built from TRBV7-9 and TRBJ1-2; 7 bases align to TRBD1. The source of this sequence is a man aged 50 or older with acute or convalescent COVID-19. The sample was peripheral blood. The CDR3 DNA follows: TGTGCCAGCAGCTTAGAGGGGGGAACAGGGGCATATGGCTACACCTTC. Translating it yields CASSLEGGTGAYGYTF.